This T cell receptor (beta chain) was observed in a study of cytomegalovirus exposure and HLA in healthy donors. CDR3 size: 15 residues. Trimming took 5 bases from V and 0 from J, leaving 13 bases between them. CDR1 and CDR2 (germline): SGHTA, FQGNSA. Use of 60 Vbeta and 13 Jbeta primers characterized the PCR. TCRdb's copy holds only in-frame clones and misses some; the assay was immunoSEQ multiplex PCR. The sample comprises 120,000 or so clones, 75% to 85% of which are singletons, and over 2% rests with the top ten. The J gene is TRBJ1-1, the V gene TRBV7-2; possibly TRBD1 for D (5 bases). The sample comprised PBMCs. The sequence was collected from a man aged 30-40 years in good health and CMV-seronegative. The CDR3 loop reads CASSPGLGMNTEAFF. CDR3 bases: TGTGCCAGCAGCCCGGGACTAGGCATGAACACTGAAGCTTTCTTT.